The clone carrying this T cell receptor beta chain was found many times. The antigen is unknown. This entry belongs to a study of CD8 T cells in ankylosing spondylitis. Whole-study findings and limits: Clones that were linked to disease were CD8+ and were relatively rare in peripheral blood. Roughly eight highly homologous variants made up a TCR beta motif that seemed to typify ankylosing spondylitis blood. Some motif variants had been reported before (in reactive arthritis synovial fluid and blood). In ankylosing spondylitis patients, matched synovial fluid reportedly showed significant enrichment of disease-linked clones.

Trimming removed 4 bases from V and 2 bases from J, with 10 bases in between. The CDR3 spans 13 residues. From germline, CDR1 is SGHDT and CDR2 YYEEEE. TCR beta libraries were made by quantitative 5'-RACE with molecular barcodes. TCRdb re-analysed the 5' RACE reads in MiXCR, keeping a single row per CDR3 protein. Of fewer than 500,000 distinct CDR3 sequences in the sample, approximately 20% are singletons; the top ten hold about 15%. The source of this sequence is a male donor with ankylosing spondylitis. V gene TRBV5-6 combines with J gene TRBJ2-7, with D unresolved. The sequencing input was blood, either unsorted or a sorted T cell fraction (not recorded which). The CDR3 DNA follows: TGTGCCAGCAGCCGACCAGGTACCTACGAGCAGTACTTC. This translates into CASSRPGTYEQYF. Drawing the rest from reference TRBV5-6 and TRBJ2-7, the complete variable domain is DAGVTQSPTHLIKTRGQQVTLRCSPKSGHDTVSWYQQALGQGPQFIFQYYEEEERQRGNFPDRFSGHQFPNYSSELNVNALLLGDSALYLCASSRPGTYEQYFGPGTRLTVT.